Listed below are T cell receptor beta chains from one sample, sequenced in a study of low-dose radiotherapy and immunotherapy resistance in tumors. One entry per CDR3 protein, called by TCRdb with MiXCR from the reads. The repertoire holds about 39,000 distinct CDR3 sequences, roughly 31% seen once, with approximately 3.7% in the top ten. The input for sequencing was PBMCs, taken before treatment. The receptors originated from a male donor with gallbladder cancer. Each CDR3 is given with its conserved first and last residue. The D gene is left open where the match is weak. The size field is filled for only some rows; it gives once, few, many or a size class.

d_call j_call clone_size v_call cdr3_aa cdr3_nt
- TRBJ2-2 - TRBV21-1 CASSKKEGFYPSSNTGELFF TGTGCCAGCAGCAAAAAGGAGGGATTTTACCCCAGTTCGAACACCGGGGAGCTGTTTTTT
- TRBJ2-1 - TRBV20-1 CSARDIPTDEQFFF -
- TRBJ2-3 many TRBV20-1 CSARAGRARTDTQYF TGCAGTGCTAGAGCCGGCAGGGCTAGGACAGATACGCAGTATTTT
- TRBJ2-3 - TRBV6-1 CASRSPVSPTADTQYF TGTGCCAGCAGATCCCCCGTTAGTCCGACCGCAGATACGCAGTATTTT
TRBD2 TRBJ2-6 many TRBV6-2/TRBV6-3 CASSYRGRGPRDNVLTF TGTGCCAGCAGTTACCGCGGGAGAGGCCCTAGGGACAACGTCCTGACTTTC
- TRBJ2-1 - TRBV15 CATSSRYSSYNEQFF TGTGCCACCAGCAGCCGATATAGCTCCTACAATGAGCAGTTCTTC
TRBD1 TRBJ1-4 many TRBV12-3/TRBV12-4 CASTPTGLNEKLFF TGTGCCAGCACCCCGACAGGGCTTAATGAAAAACTGTTTTTT
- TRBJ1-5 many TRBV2 CASLGGWGNQPQHF TGTGCCAGTTTGGGGGGTTGGGGCAATCAGCCCCAGCATTTT
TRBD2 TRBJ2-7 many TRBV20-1 CSARDMSGSAYEQYF TGCAGTGCTAGAGATATGAGCGGGAGTGCCTACGAGCAGTACTTC
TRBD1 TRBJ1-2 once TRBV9 CASSPKDRAVYGYTF TGTGCCAGCAGCCCCAAAGACAGGGCTGTCTATGGCTACACCTTC
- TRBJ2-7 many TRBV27 CASRGAALYEQYF TGTGCCAGCAGGGGGGCGGCCCTCTACGAGCAGTACTTC
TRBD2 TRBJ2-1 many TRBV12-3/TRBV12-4 CASRGGGEQFF TGTGCCAGCAGGGGGGGGGGGGAGCAGTTCTTC
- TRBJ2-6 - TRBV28 CASSPFGARQGANVLTF TGTGCCAGCAGTCCCTTTGGGGCTCGACAGGGGGCCAACGTCCTGACTTTC
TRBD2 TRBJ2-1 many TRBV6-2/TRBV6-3 CASSGLAGYNEQFF TGTGCCAGCAGCGGACTAGCGGGTTACAATGAGCAGTTCTTC
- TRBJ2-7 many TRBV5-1 CASSGAGADYEQYF TGCGCCAGCAGCGGGGCAGGGGCCGACTACGAGCAGTACTTC
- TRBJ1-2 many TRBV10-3 CAISESGTDYGYTF TGTGCCATCAGTGAGTCTGGCACTGACTATGGCTACACCTTC
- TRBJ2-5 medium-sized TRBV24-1 CATSGTDSLQETQYF TGTGCCACCAGTGGCACGGACAGCCTCCAAGAGACCCAGTACTTC
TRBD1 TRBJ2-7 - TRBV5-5 CASSLDRQGSYEQYF TGTGCCAGCAGCTTAGACCGACAGGGCTCCTACGAGCAGTACTTC
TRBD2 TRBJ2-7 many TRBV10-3 CAISEGLAGSYEQYF TGTGCCATCAGTGAGGGACTAGCGGGGTCCTACGAGCAGTACTTC